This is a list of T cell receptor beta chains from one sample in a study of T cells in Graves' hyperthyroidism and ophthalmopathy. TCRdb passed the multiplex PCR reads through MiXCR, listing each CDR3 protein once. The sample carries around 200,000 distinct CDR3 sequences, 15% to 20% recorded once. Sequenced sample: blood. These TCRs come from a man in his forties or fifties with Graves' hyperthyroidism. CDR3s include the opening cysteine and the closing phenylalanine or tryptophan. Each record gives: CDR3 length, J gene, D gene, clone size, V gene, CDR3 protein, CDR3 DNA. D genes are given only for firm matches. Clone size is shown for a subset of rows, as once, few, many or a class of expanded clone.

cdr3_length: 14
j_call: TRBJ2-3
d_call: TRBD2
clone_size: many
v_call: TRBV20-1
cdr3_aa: CSACSGGVADTQYF
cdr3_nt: TGCAGTGCTTGTAGCGGGGGAGTTGCAGATACGCAGTATTTT

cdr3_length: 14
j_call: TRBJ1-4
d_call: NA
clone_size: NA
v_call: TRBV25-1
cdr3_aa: CASSEGRQVEELFF
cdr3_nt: TGTGCCAGCAGTGAAGGTCGGCAGGTCGAAGAACTGTTTTTT

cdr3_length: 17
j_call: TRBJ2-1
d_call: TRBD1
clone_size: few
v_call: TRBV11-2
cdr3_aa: CASSSYPGTGGSNEQFF
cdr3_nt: TGTGCCAGCAGCTCCTACCCCGGGACAGGGGGTTCCAATGAGCAGTTCTTC

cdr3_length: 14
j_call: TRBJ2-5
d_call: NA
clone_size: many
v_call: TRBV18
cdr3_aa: CASSPGTYQETQYF
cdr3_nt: TGTGCCAGCTCACCCGGGACATACCAAGAGACCCAGTACTTC

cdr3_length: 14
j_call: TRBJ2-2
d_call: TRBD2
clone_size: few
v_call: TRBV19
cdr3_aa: CATRSGGSTGELFF
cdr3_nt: TGTGCCACCAGGAGCGGGGGAAGTACCGGGGAGCTGTTTTTT

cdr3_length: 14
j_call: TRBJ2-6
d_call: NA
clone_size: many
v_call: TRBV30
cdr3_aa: CAWSWGSGANVLTF
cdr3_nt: TGTGCCTGGAGCTGGGGATCTGGGGCCAACGTCCTGACTTTC

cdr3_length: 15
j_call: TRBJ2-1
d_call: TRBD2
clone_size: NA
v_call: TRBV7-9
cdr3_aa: CASSKTSRIVNEQFF
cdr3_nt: TGTGCCAGCAGCAAGACTAGCCGGATCGTCAATGAGCAGTTCTTC

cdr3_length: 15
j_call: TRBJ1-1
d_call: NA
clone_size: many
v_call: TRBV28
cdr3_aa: CASSLGGAPVTEAFF
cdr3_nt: TGTGCCAGCAGCCTAGGGGGGGCGCCCGTTACTGAAGCTTTCTTT

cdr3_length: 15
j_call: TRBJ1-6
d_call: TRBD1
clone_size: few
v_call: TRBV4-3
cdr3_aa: CASSHDDREGSPLHF
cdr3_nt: TGCGCCAGCAGCCATGACGACAGGGAGGGGTCACCCCTCCACTTT

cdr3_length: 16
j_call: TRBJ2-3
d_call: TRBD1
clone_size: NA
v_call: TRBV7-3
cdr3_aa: CASSLSRTGHTDTQYF
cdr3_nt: TGTGCCAGCAGCTTATCCCGGACAGGCCACACAGATACGCAGTATTTT

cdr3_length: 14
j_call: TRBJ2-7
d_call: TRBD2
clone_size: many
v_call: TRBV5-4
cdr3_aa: CASRRRGDSYEQYF
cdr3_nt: TGTGCCAGCAGGAGGCGGGGGGACTCCTACGAGCAGTACTTC

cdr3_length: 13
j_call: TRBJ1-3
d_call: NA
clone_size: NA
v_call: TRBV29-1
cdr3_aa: CSAKTGSGNTIYF
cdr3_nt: TGCAGCGCAAAAACAGGGTCTGGAAACACCATATATTTT

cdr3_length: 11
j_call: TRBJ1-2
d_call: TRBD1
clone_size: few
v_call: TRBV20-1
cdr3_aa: CSASTGNGYTF
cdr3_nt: TGCAGTGCGTCGACAGGGAATGGCTACACCTTC

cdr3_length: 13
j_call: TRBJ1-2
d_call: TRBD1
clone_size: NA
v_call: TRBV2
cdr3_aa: CASSVETGGGYTF
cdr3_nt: TGTGCCAGCAGTGTCGAGACAGGGGGTGGCTACACCTTC

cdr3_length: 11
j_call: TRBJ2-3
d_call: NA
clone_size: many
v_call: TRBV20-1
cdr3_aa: CSAYATDTQYF
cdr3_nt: TGCAGTGCTTACGCCACAGATACGCAGTATTTT

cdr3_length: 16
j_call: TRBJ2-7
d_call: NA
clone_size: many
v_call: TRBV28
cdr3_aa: CASRSLDRINSYEQYF
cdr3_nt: TGTGCCAGCAGATCTCTAGACAGGATTAACTCCTACGAGCAGTACTTC

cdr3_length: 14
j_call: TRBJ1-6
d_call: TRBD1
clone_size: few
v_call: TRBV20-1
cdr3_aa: CSARDGTGHSPLHF
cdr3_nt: TGCAGTGCTAGAGATGGGACAGGGCATTCACCCCTCCACTTT

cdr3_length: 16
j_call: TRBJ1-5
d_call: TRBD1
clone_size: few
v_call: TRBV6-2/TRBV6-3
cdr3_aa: CASSSRNRGLNQPQHF
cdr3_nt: TGTGCCAGCAGTTCTAGAAACAGGGGCCTCAATCAGCCCCAGCATTTT

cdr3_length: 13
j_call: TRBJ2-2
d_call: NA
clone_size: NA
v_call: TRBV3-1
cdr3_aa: CASSQGVSGELFF
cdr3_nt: TGTGCCAGCAGCCAAGGTGTATCCGGGGAGCTGTTTTTT

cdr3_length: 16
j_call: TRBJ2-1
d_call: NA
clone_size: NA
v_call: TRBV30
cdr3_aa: CAWTEAGSVSYNEQFF
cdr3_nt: TGTGCCTGGACAGAAGCAGGGTCCGTATCCTACAATGAGCAGTTCTTC

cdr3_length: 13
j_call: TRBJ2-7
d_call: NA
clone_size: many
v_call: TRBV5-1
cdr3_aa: CASSLGLTYEQYF
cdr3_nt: TGCGCCAGCAGCTTAGGTCTTACCTACGAGCAGTACTTC

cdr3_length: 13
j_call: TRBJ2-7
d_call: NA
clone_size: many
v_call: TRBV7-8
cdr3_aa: CASNLRGSYEQYF
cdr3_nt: TGTGCCAGCAACCTCCGGGGCTCCTACGAGCAGTACTTC

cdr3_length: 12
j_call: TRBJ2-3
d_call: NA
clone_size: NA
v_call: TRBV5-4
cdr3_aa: CASNEYTDTQYF
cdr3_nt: TGTGCCAGCAACGAGTACACAGATACGCAGTATTTT

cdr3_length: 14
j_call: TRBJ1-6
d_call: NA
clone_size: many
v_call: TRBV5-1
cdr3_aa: CASSWDGENSPLHF
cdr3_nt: TGCGCCAGCAGCTGGGACGGAGAGAATTCACCCCTCCACTTT

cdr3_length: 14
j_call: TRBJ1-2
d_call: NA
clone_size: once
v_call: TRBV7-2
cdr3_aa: CASSSGPSNYGYTF
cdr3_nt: TGTGCCAGCAGCTCGGGACCTTCTAACTATGGCTACACCTTC

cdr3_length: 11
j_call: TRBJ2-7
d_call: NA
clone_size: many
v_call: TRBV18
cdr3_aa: CASSGYYEQYF
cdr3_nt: TGTGCCAGCTCCGGATACTACGAGCAGTACTTC

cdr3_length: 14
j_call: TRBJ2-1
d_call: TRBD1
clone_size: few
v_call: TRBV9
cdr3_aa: CASSEGTAYSEQFF
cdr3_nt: TGTGCCAGCAGCGAAGGGACAGCATACAGTGAGCAGTTCTTC

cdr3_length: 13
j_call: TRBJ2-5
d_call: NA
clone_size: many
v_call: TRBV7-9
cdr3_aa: CASSLETRLTLDF
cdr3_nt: TGTGCCAGCAGCTTAGAGACCAGACTGACCCTAGACTTC

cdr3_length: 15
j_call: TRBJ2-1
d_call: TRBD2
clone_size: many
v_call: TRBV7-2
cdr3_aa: CASSHGGTTYNEQFF
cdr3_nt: TGTGCCAGCAGCCACGGGGGGACCACTTACAATGAGCAGTTCTTC

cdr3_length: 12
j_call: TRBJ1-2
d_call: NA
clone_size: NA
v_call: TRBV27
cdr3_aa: CASRHGNYGYTF
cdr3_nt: TGTGCCAGCAGGCACGGTAACTATGGCTACACCTTC

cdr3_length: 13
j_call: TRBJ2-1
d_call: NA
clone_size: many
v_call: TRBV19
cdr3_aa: CASSITGGFEQFF
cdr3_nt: TGTGCCAGTAGTATCACCGGCGGGTTCGAGCAGTTCTTC